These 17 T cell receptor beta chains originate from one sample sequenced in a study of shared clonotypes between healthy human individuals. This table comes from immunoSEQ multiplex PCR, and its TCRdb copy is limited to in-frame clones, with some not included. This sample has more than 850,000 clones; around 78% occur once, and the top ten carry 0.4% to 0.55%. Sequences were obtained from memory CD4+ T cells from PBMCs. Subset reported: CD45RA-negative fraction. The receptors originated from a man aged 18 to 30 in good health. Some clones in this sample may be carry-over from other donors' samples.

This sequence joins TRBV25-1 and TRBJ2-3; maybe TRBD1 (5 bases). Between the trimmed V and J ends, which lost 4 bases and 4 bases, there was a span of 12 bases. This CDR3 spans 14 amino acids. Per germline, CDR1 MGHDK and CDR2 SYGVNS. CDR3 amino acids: CASSAPGAADTQYF. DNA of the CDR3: TGTGCCAGCAGTGCTCCTGGGGCCGCAGATACGCAGTATTTT.

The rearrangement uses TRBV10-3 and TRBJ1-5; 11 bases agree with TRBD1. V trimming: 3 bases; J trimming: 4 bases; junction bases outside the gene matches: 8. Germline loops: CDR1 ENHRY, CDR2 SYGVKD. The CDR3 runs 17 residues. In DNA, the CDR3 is TGTGCCATCAGTGACAGCCGGGACAGGGGGTTTAATCAGCCCCAGCATTTT. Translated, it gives CAISDSRDRGFNQPQHF.

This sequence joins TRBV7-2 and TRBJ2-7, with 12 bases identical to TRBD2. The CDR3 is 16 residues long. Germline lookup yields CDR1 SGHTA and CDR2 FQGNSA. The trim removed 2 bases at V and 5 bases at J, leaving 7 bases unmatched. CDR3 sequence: CASSLYVASGRDEQYF. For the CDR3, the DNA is TGTGCCAGCAGCTTATATGTTGCTAGCGGGAGGGACGAGCAGTACTTC.

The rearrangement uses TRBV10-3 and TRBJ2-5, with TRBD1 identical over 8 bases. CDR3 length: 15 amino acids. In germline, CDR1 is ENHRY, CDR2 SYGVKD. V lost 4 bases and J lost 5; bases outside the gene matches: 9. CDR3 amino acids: CAISGQGALGETQYF. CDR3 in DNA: TGTGCCATCAGTGGCCAGGGGGCTTTGGGGGAGACCCAGTACTTC.

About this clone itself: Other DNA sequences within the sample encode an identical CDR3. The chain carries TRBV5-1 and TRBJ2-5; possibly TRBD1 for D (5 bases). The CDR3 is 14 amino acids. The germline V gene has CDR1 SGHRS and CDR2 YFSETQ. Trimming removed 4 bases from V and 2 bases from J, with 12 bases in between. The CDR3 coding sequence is TGCGCCAGCAGCACCCAGGGTGATCAAGAGACCCAGTACTTC. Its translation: CASSTQGDQETQYF.

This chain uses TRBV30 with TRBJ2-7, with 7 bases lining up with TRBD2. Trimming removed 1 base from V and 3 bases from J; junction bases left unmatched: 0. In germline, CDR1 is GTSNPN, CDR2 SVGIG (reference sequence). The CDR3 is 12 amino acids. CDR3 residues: CAWSGTSYEQYF. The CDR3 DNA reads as TGTGCCTGGAGTGGGACTAGCTACGAGCAGTACTTC.

The CDR3 sequence is CASSEGYYYSGNTIYF. The CDR3 bases are TGTGCCAGCAGTGAAGGGTACTATTACTCTGGAAACACCATATATTTT. V gene TRBV2 combines with J gene TRBJ1-3; no clear D. In germline, CDR1 is SNHLY, CDR2 FYNNEI. This CDR3 region has 16 residues. V lost 1 base, J lost 0 bases, and 10 bases lay in between.

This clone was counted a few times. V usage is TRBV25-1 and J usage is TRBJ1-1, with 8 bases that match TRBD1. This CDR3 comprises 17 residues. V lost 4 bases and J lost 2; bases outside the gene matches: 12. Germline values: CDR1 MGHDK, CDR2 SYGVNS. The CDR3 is CASSAGQGKVPNTEAFF. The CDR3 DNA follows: TGTGCCAGCAGTGCAGGACAGGGTAAGGTCCCTAACACTGAAGCTTTCTTT.

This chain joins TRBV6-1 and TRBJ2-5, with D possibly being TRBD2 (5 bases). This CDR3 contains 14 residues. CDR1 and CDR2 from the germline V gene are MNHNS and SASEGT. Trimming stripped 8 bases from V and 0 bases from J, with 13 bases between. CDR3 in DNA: TGTGCCAGCCTCCGCGGGCCTTACCAAGAGACCCAGTACTTC. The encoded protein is CASLRGPYQETQYF.

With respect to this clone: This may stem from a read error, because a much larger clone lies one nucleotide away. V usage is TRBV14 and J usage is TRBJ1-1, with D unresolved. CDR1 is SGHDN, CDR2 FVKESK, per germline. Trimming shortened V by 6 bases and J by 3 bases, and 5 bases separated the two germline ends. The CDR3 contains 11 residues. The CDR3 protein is CASSLDTEAFF. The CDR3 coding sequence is TGTGCCAGCAGTCTTGACACTGAAGCTTTCTTT.

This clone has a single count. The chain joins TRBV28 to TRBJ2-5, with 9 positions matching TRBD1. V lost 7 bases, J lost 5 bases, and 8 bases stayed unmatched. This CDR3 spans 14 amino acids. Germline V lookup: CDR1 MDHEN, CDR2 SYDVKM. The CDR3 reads CASIGQGRGETQYF. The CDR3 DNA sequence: TGTGCCAGCATAGGACAGGGGCGGGGGGAGACCCAGTACTTC.

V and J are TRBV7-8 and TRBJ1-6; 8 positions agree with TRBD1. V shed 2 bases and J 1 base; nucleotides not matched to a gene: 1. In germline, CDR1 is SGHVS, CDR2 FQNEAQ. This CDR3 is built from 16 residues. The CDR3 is CASSLRTGSYNSPLHF. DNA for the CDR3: TGTGCCAGCAGCTTACGGACAGGGTCCTATAATTCACCCCTCCACTTT.

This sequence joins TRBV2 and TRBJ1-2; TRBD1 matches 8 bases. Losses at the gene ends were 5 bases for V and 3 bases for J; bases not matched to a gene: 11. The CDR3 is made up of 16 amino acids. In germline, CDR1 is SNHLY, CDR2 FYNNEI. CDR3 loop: CASSSGGDRRDYGYTF. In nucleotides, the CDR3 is TGTGCCAGCAGTAGCGGTGGGGACAGGCGAGACTATGGCTACACCTTC.

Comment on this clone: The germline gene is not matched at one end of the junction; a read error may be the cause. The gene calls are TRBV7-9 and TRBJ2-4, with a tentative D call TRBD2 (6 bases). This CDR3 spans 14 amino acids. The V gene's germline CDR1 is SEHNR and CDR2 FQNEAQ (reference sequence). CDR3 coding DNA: TGTGCCAGCAGCCCTTTGGGCGGTTCTAGCGAGATTCTCTTC. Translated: CASSPLGGSSEILF.

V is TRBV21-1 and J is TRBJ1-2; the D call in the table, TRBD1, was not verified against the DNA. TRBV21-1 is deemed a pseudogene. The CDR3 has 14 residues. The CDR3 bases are TGTGCCAGCAGCATACGACAGGGGGCTATCGGACCCGACTTC. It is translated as CASSIRQGAIGPDF.

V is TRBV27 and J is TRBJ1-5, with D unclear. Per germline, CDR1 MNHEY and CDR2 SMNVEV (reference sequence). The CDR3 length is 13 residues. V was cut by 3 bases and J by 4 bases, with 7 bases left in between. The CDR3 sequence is CASSFDRNQPQHF. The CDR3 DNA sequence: TGTGCCAGCAGTTTCGATCGTAATCAGCCCCAGCATTTT.

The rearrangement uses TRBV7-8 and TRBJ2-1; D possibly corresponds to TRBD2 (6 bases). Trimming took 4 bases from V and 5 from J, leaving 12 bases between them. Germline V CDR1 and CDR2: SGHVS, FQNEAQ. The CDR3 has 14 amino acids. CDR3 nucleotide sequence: TGTGCCAGCAGCTGGGGGGTAGTACACAATGAGCAGTTCTTC. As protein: CASSWGVVHNEQFF.